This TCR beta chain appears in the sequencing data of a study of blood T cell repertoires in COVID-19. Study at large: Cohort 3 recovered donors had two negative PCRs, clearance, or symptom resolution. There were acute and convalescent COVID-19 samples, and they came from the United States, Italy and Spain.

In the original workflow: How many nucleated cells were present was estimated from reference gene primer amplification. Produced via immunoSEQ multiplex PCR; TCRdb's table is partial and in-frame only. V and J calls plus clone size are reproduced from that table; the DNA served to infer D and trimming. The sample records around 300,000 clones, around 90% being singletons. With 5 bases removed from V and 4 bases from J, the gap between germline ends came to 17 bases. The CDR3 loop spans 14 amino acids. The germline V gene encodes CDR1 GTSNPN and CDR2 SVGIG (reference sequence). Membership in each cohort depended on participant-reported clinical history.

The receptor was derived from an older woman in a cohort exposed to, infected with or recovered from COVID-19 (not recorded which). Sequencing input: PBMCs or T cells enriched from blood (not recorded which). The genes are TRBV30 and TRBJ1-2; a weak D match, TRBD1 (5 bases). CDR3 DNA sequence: TGTGCCTGGTACCGTAAACAGGCATGCTATGGCTACACCTTC. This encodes CAWYRKQACYGYTF.